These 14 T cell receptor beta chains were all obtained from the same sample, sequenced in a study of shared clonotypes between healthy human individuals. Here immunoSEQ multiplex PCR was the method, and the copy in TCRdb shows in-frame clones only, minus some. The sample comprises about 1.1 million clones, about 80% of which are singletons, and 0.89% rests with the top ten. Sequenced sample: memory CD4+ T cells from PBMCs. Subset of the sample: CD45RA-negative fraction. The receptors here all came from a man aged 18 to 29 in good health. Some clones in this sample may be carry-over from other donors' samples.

This chain's CDR3 is CASSLEQGRDYGYTF. The CDR3 DNA reads as TGTGCCAGCAGCTTAGAGCAGGGACGTGACTATGGCTACACCTTC. The chain is built from TRBV7-3 and TRBJ1-2; possible D gene TRBD1, 5 bases. The germline V and J ends were trimmed by 2 bases and 3 bases, with 13 bases remaining between them. The CDR3 is made up of 15 amino acids. The germline V gene encodes CDR1 SGHTA and CDR2 FQGTGA.

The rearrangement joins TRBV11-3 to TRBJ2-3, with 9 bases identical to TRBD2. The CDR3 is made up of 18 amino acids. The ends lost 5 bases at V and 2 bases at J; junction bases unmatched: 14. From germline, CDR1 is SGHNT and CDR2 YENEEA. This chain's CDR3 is CASSPGTSPADITDTQYF. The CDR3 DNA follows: TGTGCCAGCAGCCCCGGGACTAGCCCCGCGGATATCACAGATACGCAGTATTTT.

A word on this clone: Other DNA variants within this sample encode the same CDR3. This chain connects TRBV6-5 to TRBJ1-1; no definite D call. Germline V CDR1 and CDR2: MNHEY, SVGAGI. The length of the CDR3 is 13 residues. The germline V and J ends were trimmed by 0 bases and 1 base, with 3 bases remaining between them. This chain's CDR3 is CASSYSTNTEAFF. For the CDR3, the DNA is TGTGCCAGCAGTTACTCAACGAACACTGAAGCTTTCTTT.

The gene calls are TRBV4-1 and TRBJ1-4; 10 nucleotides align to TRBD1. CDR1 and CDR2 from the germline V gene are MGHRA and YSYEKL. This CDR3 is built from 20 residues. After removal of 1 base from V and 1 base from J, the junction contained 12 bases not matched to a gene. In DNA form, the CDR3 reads TGCGCCAGCAGCCAAGTCGGGACAGGGGTCTCCGTTTTAACTAATGAAAAACTGTTTTTT. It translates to CASSQVGTGVSVLTNEKLFF.

The DNA for the CDR3 is TGCGCCAGCAGCCGCGGGGACAGTTCTGCAACAACTAATGAAAAACTGTTTTTT. This sequence encodes CASSRGDSSATTNEKLFF. This chain uses TRBV5-1 with TRBJ1-4; 7 nucleotides agree with TRBD1. V lost 4 bases and J lost 0; bases outside the gene matches: 12. In germline, CDR1 is SGHRS, CDR2 YFSETQ. The CDR3 contains 18 residues.

The CDR3 reads CASSLRWGPTDEQFF. The DNA of the CDR3 is TGTGCCAGCAGCTTAAGGTGGGGACCAACCGATGAGCAGTTCTTC. This rearrangement joins TRBV7-3 to TRBJ2-1; D tentatively fits TRBD1 or TRBD2 (5 bases each). Germline V gives CDR1 SGHTA, CDR2 FQGTGA. This CDR3 region has 15 residues. V was clipped by 1 base and J by 8 bases, with 15 bases between them.

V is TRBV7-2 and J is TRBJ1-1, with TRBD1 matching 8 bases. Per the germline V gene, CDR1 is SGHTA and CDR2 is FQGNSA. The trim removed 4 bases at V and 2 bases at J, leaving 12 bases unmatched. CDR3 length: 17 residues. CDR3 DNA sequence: TGTGCCAGCAGCTCATTGTTCCCGGGACAGGTAAACACTGAAGCTTTCTTT. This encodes CASSSLFPGQVNTEAFF. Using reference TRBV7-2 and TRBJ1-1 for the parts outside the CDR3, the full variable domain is GAGVSQSPSNKVTEKGKDVELRCDPISGHTALYWYRQSLGQGLEFLIYFQGNSAPDKSGLPSDRFSAERTGGSVSTLTIQRTQQEDSAVYLCASSSLFPGQVNTEAFFGQGTRLTVV.

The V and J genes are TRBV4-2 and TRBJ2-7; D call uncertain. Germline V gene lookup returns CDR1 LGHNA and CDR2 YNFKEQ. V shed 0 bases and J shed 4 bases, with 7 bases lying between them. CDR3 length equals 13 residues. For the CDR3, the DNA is TGTGCCAGCAGCCAAGATTTGGGGTACGAGCAGTACTTC. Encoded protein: CASSQDLGYEQYF.

The CDR3 DNA reads as TGTGCCAGCAGTCCTATTTCGGGCGGGCCAGCCAGCTACAATGAGCAGTTCTTC. Translation: CASSPISGGPASYNEQFF. V is TRBV28 and J is TRBJ2-1, with a weak D call TRBD2 (5 bases). V was shortened by 5 bases and J by 3 bases, with 23 bases between the two germline ends. The CDR3 consists of 18 residues. Germline loops: CDR1 MDHEN, CDR2 SYDVKM.

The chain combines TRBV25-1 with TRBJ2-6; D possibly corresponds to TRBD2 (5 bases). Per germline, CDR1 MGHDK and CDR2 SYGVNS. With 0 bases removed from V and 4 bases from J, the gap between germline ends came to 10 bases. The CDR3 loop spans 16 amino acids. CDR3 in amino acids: CASSEYPGSGANVLTF. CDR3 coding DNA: TGTGCCAGCAGTGAATACCCGGGATCCGGGGCCAACGTCCTGACTTTC.

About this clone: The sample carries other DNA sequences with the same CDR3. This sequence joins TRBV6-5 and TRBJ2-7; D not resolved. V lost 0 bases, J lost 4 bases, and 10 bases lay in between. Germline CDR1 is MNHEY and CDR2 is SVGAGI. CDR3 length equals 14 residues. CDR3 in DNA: TGTGCCAGCAGTTACTCGTGGGTTGGTTACGAGCAGTACTTC. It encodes CASSYSWVGYEQYF.

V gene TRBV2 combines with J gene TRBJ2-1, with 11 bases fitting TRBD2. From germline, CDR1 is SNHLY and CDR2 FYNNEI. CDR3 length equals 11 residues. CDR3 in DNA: TGTTCTAGCGGGGGGTACTATGAGCAGTTCTTC. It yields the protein CSSGGYYEQFF.

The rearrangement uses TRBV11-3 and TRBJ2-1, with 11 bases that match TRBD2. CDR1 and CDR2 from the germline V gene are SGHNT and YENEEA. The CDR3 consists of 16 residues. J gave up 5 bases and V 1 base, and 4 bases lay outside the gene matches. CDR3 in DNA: TGTGCCAGCAGCTTAGGGTCTAGCGGGAGGAACAATGAGCAGTTCTTC. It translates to CASSLGSSGRNNEQFF.

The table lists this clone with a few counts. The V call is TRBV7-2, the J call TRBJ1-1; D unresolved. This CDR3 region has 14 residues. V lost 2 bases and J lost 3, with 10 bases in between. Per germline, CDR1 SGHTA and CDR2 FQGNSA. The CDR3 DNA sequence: TGTGCCAGCAGCTTAAGGATCGTCGACACTGAAGCTTTCTTT. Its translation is CASSLRIVDTEAFF.